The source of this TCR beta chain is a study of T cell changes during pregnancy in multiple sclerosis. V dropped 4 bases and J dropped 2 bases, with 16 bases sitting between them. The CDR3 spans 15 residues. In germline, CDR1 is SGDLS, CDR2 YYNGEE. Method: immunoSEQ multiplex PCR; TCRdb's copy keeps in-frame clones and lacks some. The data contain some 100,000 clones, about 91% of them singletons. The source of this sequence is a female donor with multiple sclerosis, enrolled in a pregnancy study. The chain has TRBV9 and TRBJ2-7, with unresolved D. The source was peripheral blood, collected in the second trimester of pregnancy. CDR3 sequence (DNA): TGTGCCAGCAGCCCTCAAAGTACGCAGGCCTACGAGCAGTACTTC. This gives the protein CASSPQSTQAYEQYF.